The clone carrying this T cell receptor beta chain was detected only a few times. Its antigen is not identified. This CDR3 is also generated by other DNA sequences in the sample. The data originate from a study of shared clonotypes between healthy human individuals. Findings and caveats of the study: Although depth was large, rarefaction showed that sequencing of the sorted subsets was incomplete. Researchers found naive subsets generally carried larger estimated richness than memory subsets. Clonotypes not shared had lower generation probabilities than those common to all four donors.

Clones were sequenced by immunoSEQ multiplex PCR, and TCRdb holds only the in-frame ones, with some missing. Found here are around 2.5 million clones, approximately 93% of them singletons; the top ten hold approximately 0.35%. Germline trimming cut 4 bases from V and 0 bases from J; bases unmatched to any gene: 4. CDR3 length equals 15 residues. From germline, CDR1 is SGDLS and CDR2 YYNGEE. Sequenced: naive CD4+ T cells from PBMCs. Described subset: CD45RA+ positively selected. This receptor was taken from a man between 18 and 29 years old in good health. Some clones in this sample may be carry-over from other donors' samples. V usage is TRBV9 and J usage is TRBJ1-1; the match to TRBD1 covers 9 bases. CDR3 sequence: CASSPGTGMNTEAFF. CDR3 in DNA: TGTGCCAGCAGCCCCGGGACAGGGATGAACACTGAAGCTTTCTTT.